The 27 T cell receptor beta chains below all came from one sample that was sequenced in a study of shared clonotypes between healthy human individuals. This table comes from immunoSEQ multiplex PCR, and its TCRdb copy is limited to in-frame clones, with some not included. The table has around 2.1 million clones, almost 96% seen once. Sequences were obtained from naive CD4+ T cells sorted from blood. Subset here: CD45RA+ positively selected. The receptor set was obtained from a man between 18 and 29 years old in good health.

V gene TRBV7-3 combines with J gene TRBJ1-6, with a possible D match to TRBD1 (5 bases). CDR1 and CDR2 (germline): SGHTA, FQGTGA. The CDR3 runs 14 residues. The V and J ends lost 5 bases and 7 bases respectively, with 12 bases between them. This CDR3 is CASSPQGPNSPLHF. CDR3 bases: TGTGCCAGCAGCCCGCAGGGTCCAAATTCACCCCTCCACTTT.

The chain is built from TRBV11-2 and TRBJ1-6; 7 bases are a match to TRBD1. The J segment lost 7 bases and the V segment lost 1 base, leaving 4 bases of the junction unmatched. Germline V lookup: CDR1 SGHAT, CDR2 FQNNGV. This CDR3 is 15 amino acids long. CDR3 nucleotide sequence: TGTGCCAGCAGCTTAGCGCCGGGACAGAATTCACCCCTCCACTTT. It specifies CASSLAPGQNSPLHF. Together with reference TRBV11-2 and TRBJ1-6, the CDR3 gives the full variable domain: EAGVAQSPRYKIIEKRQSVAFWCNPISGHATLYWYQQILGQGPKLLIQFQNNGVVDDSQLPKDRFSAERLKGVDSTLKIQPAKLEDSAVYLCASSLAPGQNSPLHFGNGTRLTVT.

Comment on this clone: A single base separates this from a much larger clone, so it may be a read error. The CDR3 bases are TGTGCCAGCAGTCAAGAGACCCAGTACTTC. Encoded protein: CASSQETQYF. V gene TRBV27 combines with J gene TRBJ2-5; no clear D. Between the trimmed V and J ends, which lost 5 bases and 2 bases, there was a span of 0 bases. CDR1 and CDR2 from the germline V gene are MNHEY and SMNVEV (reference sequence). This CDR3 contains 10 residues.

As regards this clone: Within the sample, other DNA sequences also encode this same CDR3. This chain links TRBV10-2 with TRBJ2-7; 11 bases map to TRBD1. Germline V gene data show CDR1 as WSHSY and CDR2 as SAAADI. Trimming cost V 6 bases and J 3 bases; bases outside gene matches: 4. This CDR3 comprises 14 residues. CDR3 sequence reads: CASRGGTGGYEQYF. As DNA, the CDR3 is TGCGCCAGCAGAGGTGGGACAGGGGGCTACGAGCAGTACTTC.

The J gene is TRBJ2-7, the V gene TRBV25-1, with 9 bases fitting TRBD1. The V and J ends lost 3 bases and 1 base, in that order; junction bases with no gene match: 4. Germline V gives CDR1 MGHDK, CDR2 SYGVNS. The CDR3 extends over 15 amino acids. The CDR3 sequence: CASSEAGTGSYEQYF. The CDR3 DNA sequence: TGTGCCAGCAGTGAGGCCGGGACAGGGTCCTACGAGCAGTACTTC.

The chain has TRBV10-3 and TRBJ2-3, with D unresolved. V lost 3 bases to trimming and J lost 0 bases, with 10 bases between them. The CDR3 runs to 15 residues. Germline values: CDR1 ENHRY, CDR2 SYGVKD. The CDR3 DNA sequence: TGTGCCATCAGTGATCTCACCATCAGCACAGATACGCAGTATTTT. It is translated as CAISDLTISTDTQYF.

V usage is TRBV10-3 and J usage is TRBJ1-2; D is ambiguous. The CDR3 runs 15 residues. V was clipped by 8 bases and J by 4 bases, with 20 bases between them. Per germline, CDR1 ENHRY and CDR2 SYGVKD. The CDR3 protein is CAIRQETVTFYGYTF. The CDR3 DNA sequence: TGTGCCATCCGCCAGGAGACGGTGACCTTCTATGGCTACACCTTC.

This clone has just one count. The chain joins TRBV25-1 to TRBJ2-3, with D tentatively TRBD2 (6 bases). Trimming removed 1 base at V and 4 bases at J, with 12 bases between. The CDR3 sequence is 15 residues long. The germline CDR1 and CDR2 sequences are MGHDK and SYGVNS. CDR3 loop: CASSEWGELADTQYF. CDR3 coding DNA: TGTGCCAGCAGTGAATGGGGGGAGTTGGCAGATACGCAGTATTTT.

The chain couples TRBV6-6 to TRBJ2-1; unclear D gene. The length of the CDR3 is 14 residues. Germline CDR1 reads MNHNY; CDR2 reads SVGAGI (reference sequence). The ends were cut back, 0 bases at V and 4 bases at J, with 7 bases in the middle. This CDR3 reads CASSYSPPYNEQFF. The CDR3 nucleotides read TGTGCCAGCAGTTACTCCCCTCCGTACAATGAGCAGTTCTTC.

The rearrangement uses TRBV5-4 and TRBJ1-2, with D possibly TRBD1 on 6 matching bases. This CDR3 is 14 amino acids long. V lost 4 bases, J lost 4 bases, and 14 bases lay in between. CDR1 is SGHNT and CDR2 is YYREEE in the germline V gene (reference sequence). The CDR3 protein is CASSAVQGLYGYTF. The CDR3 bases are TGTGCCAGCAGCGCAGTACAGGGCCTCTATGGCTACACCTTC.

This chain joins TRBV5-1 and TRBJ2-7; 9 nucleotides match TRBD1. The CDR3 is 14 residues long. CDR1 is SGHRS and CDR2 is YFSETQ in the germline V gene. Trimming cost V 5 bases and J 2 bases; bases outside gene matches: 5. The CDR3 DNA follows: TGCGCCAGCAGGACGGACAGGGGCCCCTACGAGCAGTACTTC. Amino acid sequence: CASRTDRGPYEQYF. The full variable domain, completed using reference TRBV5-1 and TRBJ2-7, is KAGVTQTPRYLIKTRGQQVTLSCSPISGHRSVSWYQQTPGQGLQFLFEYFSETQRNKGNFPGRFSGRQFSNSRSEMNVSTLELGDSALYLCASRTDRGPYEQYFGPGTRLTVT.

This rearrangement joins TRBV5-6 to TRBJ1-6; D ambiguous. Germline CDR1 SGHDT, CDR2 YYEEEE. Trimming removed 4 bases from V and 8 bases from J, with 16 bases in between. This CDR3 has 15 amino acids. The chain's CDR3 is CASSLPSSNHSPLHF. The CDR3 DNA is TGTGCCAGCAGCCTGCCTAGTTCGAATCATTCACCCCTCCACTTT. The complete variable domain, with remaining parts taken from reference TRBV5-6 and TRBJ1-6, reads DAGVTQSPTHLIKTRGQQVTLRCSPKSGHDTVSWYQQALGQGPQFIFQYYEEEERQRGNFPDRFSGHQFPNYSSELNVNALLLGDSALYLCASSLPSSNHSPLHFGNGTRLTVT.

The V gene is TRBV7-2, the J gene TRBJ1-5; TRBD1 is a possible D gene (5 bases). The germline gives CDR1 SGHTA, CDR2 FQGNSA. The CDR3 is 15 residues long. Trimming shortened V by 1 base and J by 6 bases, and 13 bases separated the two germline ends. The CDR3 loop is CASSLEAGWAQPQHF. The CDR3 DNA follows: TGTGCCAGCAGCTTAGAGGCAGGGTGGGCTCAGCCCCAGCATTTT.

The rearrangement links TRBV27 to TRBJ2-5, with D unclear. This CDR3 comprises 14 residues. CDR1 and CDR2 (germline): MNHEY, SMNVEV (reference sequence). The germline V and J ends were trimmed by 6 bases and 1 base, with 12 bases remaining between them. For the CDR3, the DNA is TGTGCCAGCAGCCCACTAAACCTCCAAGAGACCCAGTACTTC. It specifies CASSPLNLQETQYF.

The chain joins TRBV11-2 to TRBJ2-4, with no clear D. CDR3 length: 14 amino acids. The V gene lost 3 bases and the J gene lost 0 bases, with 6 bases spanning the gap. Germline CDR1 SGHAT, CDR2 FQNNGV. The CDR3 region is CASSLELAKNIQYF. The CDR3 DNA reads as TGTGCCAGCAGCTTGGAGTTAGCCAAAAACATTCAGTACTTC.

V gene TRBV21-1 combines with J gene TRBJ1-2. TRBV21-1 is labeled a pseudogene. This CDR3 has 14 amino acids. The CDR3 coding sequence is TGTGCCAGCAGCAAACCGGGGGGCTCTTATGGCTACACCTTC. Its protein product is CASSKPGGSYGYTF.

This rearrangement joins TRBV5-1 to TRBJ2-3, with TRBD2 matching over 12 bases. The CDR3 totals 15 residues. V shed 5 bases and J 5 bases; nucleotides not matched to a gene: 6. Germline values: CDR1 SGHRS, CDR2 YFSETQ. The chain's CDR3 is CASSRTSGNEDTQYF. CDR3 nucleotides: TGCGCCAGCAGTAGGACTAGCGGGAATGAAGATACGCAGTATTTT.

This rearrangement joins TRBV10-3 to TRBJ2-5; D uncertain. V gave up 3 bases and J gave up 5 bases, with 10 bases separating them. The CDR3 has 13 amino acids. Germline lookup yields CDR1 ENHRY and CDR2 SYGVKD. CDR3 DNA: TGTGCCATCAGTGAAACCGACTGGGAGACCCAGTACTTC. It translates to CAISETDWETQYF.

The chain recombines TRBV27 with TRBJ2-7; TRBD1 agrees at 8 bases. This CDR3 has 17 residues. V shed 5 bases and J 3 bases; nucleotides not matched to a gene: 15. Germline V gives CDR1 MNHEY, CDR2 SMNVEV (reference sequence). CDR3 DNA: TGTGCCAGCAGTCTTTCGATCCAGGGGGCTACAATCTACGAGCAGTACTTC. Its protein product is CASSLSIQGATIYEQYF.

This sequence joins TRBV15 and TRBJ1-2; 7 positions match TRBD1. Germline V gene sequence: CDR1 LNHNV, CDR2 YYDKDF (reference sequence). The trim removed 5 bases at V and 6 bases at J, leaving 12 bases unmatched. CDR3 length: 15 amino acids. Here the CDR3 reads CATSHAGTVVDGYTF. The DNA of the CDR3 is TGTGCCACCAGCCATGCCGGGACAGTTGTAGATGGCTACACCTTC.

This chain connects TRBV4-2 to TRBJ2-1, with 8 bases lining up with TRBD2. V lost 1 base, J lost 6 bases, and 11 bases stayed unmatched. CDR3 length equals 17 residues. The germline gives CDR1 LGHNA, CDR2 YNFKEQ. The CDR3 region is CASSQARGGVKSNEQFF. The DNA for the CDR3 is TGTGCCAGCAGCCAAGCCCGGGGGGGCGTGAAGTCCAATGAGCAGTTCTTC.

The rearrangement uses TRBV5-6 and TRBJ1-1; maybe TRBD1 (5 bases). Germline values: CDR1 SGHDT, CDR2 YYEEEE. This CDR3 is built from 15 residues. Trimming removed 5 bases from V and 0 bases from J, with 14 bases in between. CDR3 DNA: TGTGCCAGCAGACCCAGACAGTTCATGAACACTGAAGCTTTCTTT. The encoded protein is CASRPRQFMNTEAFF.

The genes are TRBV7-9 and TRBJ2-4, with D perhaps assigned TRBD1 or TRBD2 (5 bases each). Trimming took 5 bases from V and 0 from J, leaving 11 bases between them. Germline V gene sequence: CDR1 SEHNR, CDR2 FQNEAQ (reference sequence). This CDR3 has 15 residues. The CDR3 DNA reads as TGTGCCAGCAGCCCCATCGGGACAGCCAAAAACATTCAGTACTTC. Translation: CASSPIGTAKNIQYF.

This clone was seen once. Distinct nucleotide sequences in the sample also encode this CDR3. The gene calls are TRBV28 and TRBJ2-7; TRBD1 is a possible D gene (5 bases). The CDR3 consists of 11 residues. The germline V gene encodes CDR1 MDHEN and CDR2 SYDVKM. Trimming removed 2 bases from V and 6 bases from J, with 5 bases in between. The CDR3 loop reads CASSLRGEQYF. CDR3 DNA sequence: TGTGCCAGCAGTTTAAGGGGCGAGCAGTACTTC. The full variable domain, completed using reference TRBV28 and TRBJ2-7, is DVKVTQSSRYLVKRTGEKVFLECVQDMDHENMFWYRQDPGLGLRLIYFSYDVKMKEKGDIPEGYSVSREKKERFSLILESASTNQTSMYLCASSLRGEQYFGPGTRLTVT.

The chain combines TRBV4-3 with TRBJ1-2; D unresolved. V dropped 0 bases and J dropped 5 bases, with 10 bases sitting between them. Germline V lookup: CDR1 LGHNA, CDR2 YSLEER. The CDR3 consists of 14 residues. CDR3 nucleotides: TGCGCCAGCAGCCAAGAAGGACTTAGGTATGGCTACACCTTC. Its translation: CASSQEGLRYGYTF.

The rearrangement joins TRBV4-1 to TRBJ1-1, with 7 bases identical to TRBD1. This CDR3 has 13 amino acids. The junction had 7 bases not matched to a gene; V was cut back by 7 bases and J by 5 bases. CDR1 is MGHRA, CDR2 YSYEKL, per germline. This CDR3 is CASTQTGRTEAFF. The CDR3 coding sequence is TGCGCCAGCACCCAGACAGGGAGGACTGAAGCTTTCTTT.

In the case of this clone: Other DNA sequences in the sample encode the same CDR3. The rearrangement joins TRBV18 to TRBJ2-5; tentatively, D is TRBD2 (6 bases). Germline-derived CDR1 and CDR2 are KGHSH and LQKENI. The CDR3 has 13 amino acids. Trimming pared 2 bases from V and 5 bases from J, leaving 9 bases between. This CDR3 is CASSPAGRETQYF. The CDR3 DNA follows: TGTGCCAGCTCACCAGCAGGGAGGGAGACCCAGTACTTC.